These 2 T cell receptor beta chains originate from one sample sequenced in a study of shared T cell receptors in the human thymus. Method: immunoSEQ multiplex PCR; TCRdb's copy keeps in-frame clones and lacks some. The sample holds over 650,000 clones; 70% to 90% are singletons and the top ten take more than 0.009%. These data were also filed under a second study, of human thymus T cells.

The specimen sequenced was thymocytes. The receptors were gathered from a boy younger than two with a congenital heart defect.

The sample holds one count of this clone. The chain joins TRBV7-9 to TRBJ2-3; D not certain. Trimming cost V 5 bases and J 1 base, with 7 bases left between them. In germline, CDR1 is SEHNR, CDR2 FQNEAQ (reference sequence). The CDR3 consists of 13 residues. The CDR3 sequence is CASSRVRTDTQYF. In DNA form, the CDR3 reads TGTGCCAGCAGCCGGGTTCGCACAGATACGCAGTATTTT.

J is TRBJ2-7 and V is TRBV14; unclear D gene. Germline V gene data show CDR1 as SGHDN and CDR2 as FVKESK. Trimming took off 1 base at V and 7 bases at J, with 17 bases between the two ends. The CDR3 sequence is 15 residues long. The CDR3: CASSQARMGLGEQYF. The CDR3 DNA sequence: TGTGCCAGCAGCCAAGCCCGGATGGGCCTTGGGGAGCAGTACTTC.